The T cell receptor (beta chain) under discussion was sequenced for a study of shared clonotypes between healthy human individuals. Method: immunoSEQ multiplex PCR; TCRdb's copy keeps in-frame clones and lacks some. This repertoire shows about 980,000 clones, over 60% found once; its top ten account for about 1.5%. Broader study findings: It was expected that sequencing depth would affect clonotype sharing among donors.

In regard to this clone: Its antigen is as yet unknown.

The material sequenced was memory CD4+ T cells sorted from blood. Subset indicated: CD45RA-negative fraction. The clonotype originates from a man aged 18 to 30 in good health.

This chain's CDR3 is CASSLRPGQFNYNSPLHF. The CDR3 region has the DNA TGTGCCAGCAGTTTACGCCCCGGACAGTTTAACTATAATTCACCCCTCCACTTT. The V gene is TRBV27, the J gene TRBJ1-6, with TRBD1 as a possible D gene (6 bases). Germline V lookup: CDR1 MNHEY, CDR2 SMNVEV (reference sequence). With 2 bases removed from V and 3 bases from J, the gap between germline ends came to 17 bases. This CDR3 region has 18 residues.